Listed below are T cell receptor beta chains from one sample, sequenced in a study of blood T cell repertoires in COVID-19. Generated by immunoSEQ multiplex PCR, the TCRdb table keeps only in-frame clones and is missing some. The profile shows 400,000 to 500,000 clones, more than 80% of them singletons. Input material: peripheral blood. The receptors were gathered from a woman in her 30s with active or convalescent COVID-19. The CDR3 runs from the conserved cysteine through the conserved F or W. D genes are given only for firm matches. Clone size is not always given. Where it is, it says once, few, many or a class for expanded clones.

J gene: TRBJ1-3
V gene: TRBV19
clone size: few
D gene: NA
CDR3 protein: CASRRAAGNTIYF
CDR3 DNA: TGTGCCAGTAGGAGGGCTGCTGGAAACACCATATATTTT

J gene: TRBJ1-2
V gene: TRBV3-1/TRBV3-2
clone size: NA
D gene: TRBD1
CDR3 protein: CASSLPPGTGGTAF
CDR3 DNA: TGTGCCAGCAGCCTTCCCCCGGGGACAGGAGGGACAGCCTTC

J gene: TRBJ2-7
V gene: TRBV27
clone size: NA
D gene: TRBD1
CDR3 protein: CASRKGTAKQYF
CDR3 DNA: TGTGCCAGCAGGAAAGGGACAGCGAAGCAGTACTTC

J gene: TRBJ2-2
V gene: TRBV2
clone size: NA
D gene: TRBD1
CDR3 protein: CASSEVGQVNTGELFF
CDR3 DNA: TGTGCCAGCAGCGAAGTGGGACAGGTGAACACCGGGGAGCTGTTTTTT

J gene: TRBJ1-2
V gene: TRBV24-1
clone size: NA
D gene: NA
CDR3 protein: CATQSGSPNYGYTF
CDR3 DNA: TGTGCCACCCAAAGCGGCAGTCCTAACTATGGCTACACCTTC

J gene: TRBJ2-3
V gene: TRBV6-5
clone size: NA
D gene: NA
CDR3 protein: CASRYRLGASTDTQYF
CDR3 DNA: TGTGCCAGCAGATACCGTCTGGGGGCGAGCACAGATACGCAGTATTTT

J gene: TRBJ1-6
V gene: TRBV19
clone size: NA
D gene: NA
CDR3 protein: CASSIDLGQHNSPLHF
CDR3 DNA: TGTGCCAGTAGTATAGACCTCGGACAGCATAATTCACCCCTCCACTTT

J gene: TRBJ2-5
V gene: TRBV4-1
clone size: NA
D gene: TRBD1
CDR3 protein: CASRRTGGLRETQYF
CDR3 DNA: TGCGCCAGCAGAAGGACAGGGGGCCTTAGGGAGACCCAGTACTTC

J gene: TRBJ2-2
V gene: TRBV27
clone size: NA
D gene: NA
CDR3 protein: CASSLSLPLLNTGELFF
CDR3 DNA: TGTGCCAGCAGTTTATCCTTGCCACTCCTGAACACCGGGGAGCTGTTTTTT

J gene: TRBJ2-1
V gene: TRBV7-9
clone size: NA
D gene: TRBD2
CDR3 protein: CASSSGLAVTEGNEQFF
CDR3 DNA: TGTGCCAGCAGCTCAGGACTAGCGGTAACAGAGGGGAATGAGCAGTTCTTC

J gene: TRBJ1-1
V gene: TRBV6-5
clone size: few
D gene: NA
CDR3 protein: CASMEDLTNTEAFF
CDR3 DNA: TGTGCCAGCATGGAGGATCTGACGAACACTGAAGCTTTCTTT

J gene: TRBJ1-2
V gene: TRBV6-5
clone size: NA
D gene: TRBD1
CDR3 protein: CAIPGGQAYYGYTF
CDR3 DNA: TGTGCCATACCTGGGGGACAGGCTTACTATGGCTACACCTTC

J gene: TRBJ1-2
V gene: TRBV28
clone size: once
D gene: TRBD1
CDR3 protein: CASSLSGTGILGYTF
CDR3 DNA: TGTGCCAGCAGTTTATCCGGGACAGGCATCTTAGGCTACACCTTC

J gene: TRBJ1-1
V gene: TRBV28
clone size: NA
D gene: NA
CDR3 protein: CASSSGRPGTEAFF
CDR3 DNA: TGTGCCAGCTCCTCGGGCCGGCCGGGGACTGAAGCTTTCTTT

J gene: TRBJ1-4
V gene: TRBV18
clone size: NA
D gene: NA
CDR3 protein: CASSPRRNEKLFF
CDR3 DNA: TGTGCCAGCTCACCACGGAGAAATGAAAAACTGTTTTTT

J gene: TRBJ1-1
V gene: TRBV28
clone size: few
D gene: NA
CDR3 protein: CASRTGGQGGTEAFF
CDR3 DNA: TGTGCCAGCAGGACCGGAGGGCAGGGCGGCACTGAAGCTTTCTTT

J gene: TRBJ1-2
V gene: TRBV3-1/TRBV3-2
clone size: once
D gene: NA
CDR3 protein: CASSRNYGYTF
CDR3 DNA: TGTGCCAGCAGTCGGAACTATGGCTACACCTTC

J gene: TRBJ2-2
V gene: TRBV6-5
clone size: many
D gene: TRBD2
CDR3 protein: CASNRLASNTGELFF
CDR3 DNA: TGTGCCAGCAACAGACTAGCGTCGAACACCGGGGAGCTGTTTTTT

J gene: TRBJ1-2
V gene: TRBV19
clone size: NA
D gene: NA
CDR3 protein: CASRDWSRGYTF
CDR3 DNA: TGTGCCAGTAGAGATTGGTCTCGGGGCTACACCTTC

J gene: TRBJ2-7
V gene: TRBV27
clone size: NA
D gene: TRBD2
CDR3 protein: CASRWKRLAGSYEQYF
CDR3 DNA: TGTGCCAGCAGGTGGAAGCGGCTAGCGGGATCGTACGAGCAGTACTTC

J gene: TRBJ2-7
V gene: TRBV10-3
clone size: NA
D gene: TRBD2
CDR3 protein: CAISEGLAGESYEQYF
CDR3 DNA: TGTGCCATCAGTGAAGGACTAGCGGGGGAGTCCTACGAGCAGTACTTC

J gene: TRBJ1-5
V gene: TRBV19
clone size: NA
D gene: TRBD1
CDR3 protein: CASSSSRGPEQPQHF
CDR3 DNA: TGTGCCAGTAGTTCAAGCAGGGGGCCCGAACAGCCCCAGCATTTT

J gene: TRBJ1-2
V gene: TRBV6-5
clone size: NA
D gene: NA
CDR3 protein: CASTEGGPNYGYTF
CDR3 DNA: TGTGCCAGCACAGAGGGGGGGCCTAACTATGGCTACACCTTC

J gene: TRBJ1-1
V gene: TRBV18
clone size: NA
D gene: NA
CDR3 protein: CASSPGRNTEAFF
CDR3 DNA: TGTGCCAGCTCACCAGGGCGGAACACTGAAGCTTTCTTT

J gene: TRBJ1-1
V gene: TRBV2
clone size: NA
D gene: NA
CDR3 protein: CASSEPGGSEAFF
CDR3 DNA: TGTGCCAGCAGTGAACCGGGGGGCTCGGAAGCTTTCTTT

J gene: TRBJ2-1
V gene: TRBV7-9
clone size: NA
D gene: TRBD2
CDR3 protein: CASSSRVAGDNEQFF
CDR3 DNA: TGTGCCAGCAGCTCCAGGGTAGCGGGGGACAATGAGCAGTTCTTC

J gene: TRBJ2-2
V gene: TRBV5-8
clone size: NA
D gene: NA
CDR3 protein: CASSLGQSNTGELFF
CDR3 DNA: TGTGCCAGCAGCTTGGGACAGTCGAACACCGGGGAGCTGTTTTTT

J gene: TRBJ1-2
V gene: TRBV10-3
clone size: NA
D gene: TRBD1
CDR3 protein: CAIRDDRAYGYTF
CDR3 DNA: TGTGCCATCAGGGACGACAGGGCTTATGGCTACACCTTC

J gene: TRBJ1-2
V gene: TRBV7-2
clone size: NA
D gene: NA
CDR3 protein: CASSLNTGIRHYGYTF
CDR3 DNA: TGTGCCAGCAGCCTGAACACAGGGATAAGGCACTATGGCTACACCTTC

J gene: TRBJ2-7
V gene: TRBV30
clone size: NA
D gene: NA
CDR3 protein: CAWGDTHYEQYF
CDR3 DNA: TGTGCCTGGGGGGACACCCACTACGAGCAGTACTTC

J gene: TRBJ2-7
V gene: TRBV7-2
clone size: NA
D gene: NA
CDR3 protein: CASSLDTTPYEQYF
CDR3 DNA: TGTGCCAGCAGCTTAGACACAACGCCTTACGAGCAGTACTTC

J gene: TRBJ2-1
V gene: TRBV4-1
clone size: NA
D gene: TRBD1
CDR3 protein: CASSQVTGAVEQFF
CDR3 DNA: TGCGCCAGCAGCCAAGTCACAGGGGCTGTTGAGCAGTTCTTC

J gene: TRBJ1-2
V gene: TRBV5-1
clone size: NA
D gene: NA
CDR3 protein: CASSSGDTSQAGYTF
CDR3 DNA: TGCGCCAGCAGCTCCGGGGACACTTCCCAGGCTGGCTACACCTTC

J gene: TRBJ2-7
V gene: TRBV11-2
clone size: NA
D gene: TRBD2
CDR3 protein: CASSLVGTSGRIGQYF
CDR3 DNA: TGTGCCAGCAGCTTAGTAGGAACTAGCGGGAGAATTGGGCAGTACTTC

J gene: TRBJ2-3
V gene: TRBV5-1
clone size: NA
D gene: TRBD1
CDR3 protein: CASSFTLGTGVTSTDTQYF
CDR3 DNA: TGCGCCAGCAGCTTCACCTTAGGGACAGGGGTCACTAGCACAGATACGCAGTATTTT

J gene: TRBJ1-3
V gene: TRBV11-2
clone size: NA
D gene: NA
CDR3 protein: CASSFGLSGNTIYF
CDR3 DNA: TGTGCCAGCAGCTTCGGTCTGTCTGGAAACACCATATATTTT

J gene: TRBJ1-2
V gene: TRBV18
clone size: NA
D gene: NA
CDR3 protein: CASSPGLEPKTDGYTF
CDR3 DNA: TGTGCCAGCTCACCAGGGCTGGAACCCAAAACGGATGGCTACACCTTC

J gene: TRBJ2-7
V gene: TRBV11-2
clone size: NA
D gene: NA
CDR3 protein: CASSLAGVIDEQYF
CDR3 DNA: TGTGCCAGCAGCTTAGCCGGAGTGATTGACGAGCAGTACTTC

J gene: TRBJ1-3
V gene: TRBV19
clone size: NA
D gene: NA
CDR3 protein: CASSYSIRSGNTIYF
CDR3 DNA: TGTGCCAGTAGTTACAGCATCAGGTCTGGAAACACCATATATTTT

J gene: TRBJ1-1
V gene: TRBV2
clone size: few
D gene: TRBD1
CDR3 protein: CASSVQGGSTEAFF
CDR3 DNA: TGTGCCAGCAGTGTACAAGGGGGCAGCACTGAAGCTTTCTTT

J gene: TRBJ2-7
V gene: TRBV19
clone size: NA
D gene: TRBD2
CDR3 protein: CASTESGEPYEQYF
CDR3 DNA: TGTGCCAGTACGGAAAGCGGGGAGCCCTACGAGCAGTACTTC

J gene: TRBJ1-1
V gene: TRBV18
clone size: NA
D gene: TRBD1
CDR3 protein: CASSPGTGGWNTEAFF
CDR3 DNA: TGTGCCAGCTCTCCCGGGACAGGGGGTTGGAACACTGAAGCTTTCTTT

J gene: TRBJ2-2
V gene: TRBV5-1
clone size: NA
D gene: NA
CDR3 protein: CASSLRVRSGELFF
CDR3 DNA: TGCGCCAGCAGCTTGCGGGTCCGTTCCGGGGAGCTGTTTTTT

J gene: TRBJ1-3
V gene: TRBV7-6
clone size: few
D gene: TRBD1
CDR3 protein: CASSLRLYPGQKVSGNTIYF
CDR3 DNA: TGTGCCAGCAGCTTACGTCTATATCCGGGACAGAAAGTCTCTGGAAACACCATATATTTT

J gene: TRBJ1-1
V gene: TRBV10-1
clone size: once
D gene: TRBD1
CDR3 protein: CASSDAGDRPLEAFF
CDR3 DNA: TGCGCCAGCAGTGATGCTGGGGACAGGCCCTTGGAAGCTTTCTTT

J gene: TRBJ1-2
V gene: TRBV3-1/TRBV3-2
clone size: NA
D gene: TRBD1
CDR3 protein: CASSQRETGSGGYTF
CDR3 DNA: TGTGCCAGCAGCCAAAGGGAGACAGGGTCTGGCGGCTACACCTTC

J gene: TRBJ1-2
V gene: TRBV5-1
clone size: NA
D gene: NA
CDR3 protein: CASSEDSNGYTF
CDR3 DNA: TGCGCCAGCAGCGAGGACAGTAATGGCTACACCTTC

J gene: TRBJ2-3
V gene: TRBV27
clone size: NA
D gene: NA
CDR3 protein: CASSPVLVTDTQYF
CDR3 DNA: TGTGCCAGCAGTCCCGTACTAGTTACAGATACGCAGTATTTT

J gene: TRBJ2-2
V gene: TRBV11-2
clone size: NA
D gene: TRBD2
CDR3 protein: CASSLWGGGNTGELFF
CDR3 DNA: TGTGCCAGCAGCTTATGGGGCGGGGGTAACACCGGGGAGCTGTTTTTT

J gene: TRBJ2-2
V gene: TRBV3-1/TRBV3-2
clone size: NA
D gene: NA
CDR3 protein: CASSRDTGELFF
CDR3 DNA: TGTGCCAGCAGTCGGGACACCGGGGAGCTGTTTTTT

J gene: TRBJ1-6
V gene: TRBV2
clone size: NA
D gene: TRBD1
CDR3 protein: CASRGQNFGSPLHF
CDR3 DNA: TGTGCCAGCAGGGGACAGAACTTTGGTTCACCCCTCCACTTT

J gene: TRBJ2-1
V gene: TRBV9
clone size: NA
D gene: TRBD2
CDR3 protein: CASSVAGGRDEQFF
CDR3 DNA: TGTGCCAGCAGCGTAGCGGGGGGGCGCGATGAGCAGTTCTTC

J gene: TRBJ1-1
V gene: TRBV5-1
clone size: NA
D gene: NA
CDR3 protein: CASSWGPGDTEAFF
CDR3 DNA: TGCGCCAGCAGCTGGGGCCCGGGGGACACTGAAGCTTTCTTT

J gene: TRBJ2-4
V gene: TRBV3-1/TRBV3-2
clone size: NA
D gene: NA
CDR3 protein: CASSQGLLGFGKNIQYF
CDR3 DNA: TGTGCCAGCAGCCAAGGACTTTTGGGTTTCGGCAAAAACATTCAGTACTTC

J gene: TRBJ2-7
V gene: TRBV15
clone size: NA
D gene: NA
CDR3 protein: CATSRDGGVSYEQYF
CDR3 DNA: TGTGCCACCAGCAGAGATGGAGGGGTTTCCTACGAGCAGTACTTC

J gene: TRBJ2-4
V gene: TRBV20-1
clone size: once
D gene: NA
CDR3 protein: CSASGWTPAKNIQYF
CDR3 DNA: TGCAGTGCTAGTGGATGGACACCGGCAAAAAACATTCAGTACTTC

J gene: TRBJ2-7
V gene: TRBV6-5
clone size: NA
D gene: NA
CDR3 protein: CASKPSGETYEQYF
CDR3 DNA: TGTGCCAGCAAACCAAGCGGCGAGACCTACGAGCAGTACTTC

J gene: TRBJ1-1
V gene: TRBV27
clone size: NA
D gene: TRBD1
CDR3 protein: CASSGQGNTEAFF
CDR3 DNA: TGTGCCAGCAGTGGACAGGGTAACACTGAAGCTTTCTTT

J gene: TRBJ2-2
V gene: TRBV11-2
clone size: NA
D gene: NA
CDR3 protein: CASSLIPGELFF
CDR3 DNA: TGTGCCAGCAGCTTAATCCCGGGGGAGCTGTTTTTT

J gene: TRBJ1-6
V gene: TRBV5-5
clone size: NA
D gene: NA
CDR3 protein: CASSLFNSPLHF
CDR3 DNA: TGTGCCAGCAGTCTCTTCAATTCACCCCTCCACTTT